This T cell receptor (beta chain) is drawn from a study of T cells in localized non-small cell lung cancer. Study-wide results and caveats: Without multi-region sequencing, intratumor heterogeneity could not be excluded. Highest T cell clonality was seen in uninvolved adjacent lung, surpassing that measured in tumor. Of the top 100 tumor clones, median roughly 60 were in adjacent lung, some 29 among its top 100.

This clone came up a few times. Its antigen is unknown. Here immunoSEQ multiplex PCR was the method, and the copy in TCRdb shows in-frame clones only, minus some. The sample holds around 16,000 clones, over 75% seen once. The ends were cut back, 4 bases at V and 6 bases at J, with 15 bases in the middle. The V gene's germline CDR1 is MNHNS and CDR2 SASEGT. This CDR3 is built from 15 residues. The rearrangement links TRBV6-1 to TRBJ1-4, with D perhaps matching TRBD1 (6 bases). The TCR was taken from a male donor older than 55 with stage I lung adenocarcinoma. The input for sequencing was peripheral blood, taken before any cancer treatment. CDR3 nucleotide sequence: TGTGCCAGCAGTGGATGGACAGAAGGGTATGAAAAACTGTTTTTT. It codes for CASSGWTEGYEKLFF.